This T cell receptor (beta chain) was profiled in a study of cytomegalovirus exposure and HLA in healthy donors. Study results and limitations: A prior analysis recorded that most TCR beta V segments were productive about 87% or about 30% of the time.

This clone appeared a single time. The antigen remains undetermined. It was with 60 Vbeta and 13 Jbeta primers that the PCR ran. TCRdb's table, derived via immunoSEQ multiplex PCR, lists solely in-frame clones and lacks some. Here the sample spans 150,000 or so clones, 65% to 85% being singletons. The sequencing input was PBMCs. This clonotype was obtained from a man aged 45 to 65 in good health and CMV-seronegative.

CDR3 DNA sequence: TGTGCCAGCAGTCAAGCGGGAGGGCCGAGAGAGCAGTACTTC. Its protein product is CASSQAGGPREQYF. This chain uses TRBV27 with TRBJ2-7; 10 bases are shared with TRBD2. The CDR3 extends over 14 amino acids. Germline CDR1 and CDR2: MNHEY and SMNVEV (reference sequence). Trimming took 5 bases from V and 7 from J; bases not matched to a gene: 8.